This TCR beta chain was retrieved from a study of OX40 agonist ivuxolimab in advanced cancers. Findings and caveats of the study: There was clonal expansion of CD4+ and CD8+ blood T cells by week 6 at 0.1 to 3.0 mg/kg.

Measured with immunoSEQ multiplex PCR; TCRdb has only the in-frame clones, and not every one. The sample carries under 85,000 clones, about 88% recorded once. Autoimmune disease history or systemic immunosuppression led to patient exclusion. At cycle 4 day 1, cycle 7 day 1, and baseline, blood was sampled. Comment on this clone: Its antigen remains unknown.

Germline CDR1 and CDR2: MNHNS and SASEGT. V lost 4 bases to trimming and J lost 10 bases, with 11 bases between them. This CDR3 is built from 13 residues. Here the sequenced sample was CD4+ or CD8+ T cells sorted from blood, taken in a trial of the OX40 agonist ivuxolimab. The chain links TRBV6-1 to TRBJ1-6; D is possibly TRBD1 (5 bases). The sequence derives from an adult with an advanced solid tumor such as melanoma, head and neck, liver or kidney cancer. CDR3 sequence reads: CASSVRDASPLHF. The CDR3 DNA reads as TGTGCCAGCAGTGTTAGGGACGCATCACCCCTCCACTTT.